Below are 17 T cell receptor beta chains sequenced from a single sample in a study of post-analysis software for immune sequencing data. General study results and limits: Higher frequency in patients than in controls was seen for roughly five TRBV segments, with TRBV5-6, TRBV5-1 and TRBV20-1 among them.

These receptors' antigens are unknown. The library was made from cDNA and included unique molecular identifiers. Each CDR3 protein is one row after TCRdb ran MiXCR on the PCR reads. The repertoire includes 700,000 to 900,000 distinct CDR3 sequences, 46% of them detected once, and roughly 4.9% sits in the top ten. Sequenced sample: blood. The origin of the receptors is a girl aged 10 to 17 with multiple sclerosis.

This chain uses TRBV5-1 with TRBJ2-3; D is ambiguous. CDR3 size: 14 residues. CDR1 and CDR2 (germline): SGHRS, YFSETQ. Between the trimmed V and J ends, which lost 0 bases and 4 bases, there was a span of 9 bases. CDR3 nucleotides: TGCGCCAGCAGCTTGGATCTTAAGGCAGATACGCAGTATTTT. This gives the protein CASSLDLKADTQYF.

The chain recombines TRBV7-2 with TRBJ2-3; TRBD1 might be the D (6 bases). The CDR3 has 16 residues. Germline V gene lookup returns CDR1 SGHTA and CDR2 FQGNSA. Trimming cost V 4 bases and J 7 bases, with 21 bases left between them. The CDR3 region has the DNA TGTGCCAGCAGCTCCCTGAGGGGGAGTACAACGAATACGCAGTATTTT. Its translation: CASSSLRGSTTNTQYF.

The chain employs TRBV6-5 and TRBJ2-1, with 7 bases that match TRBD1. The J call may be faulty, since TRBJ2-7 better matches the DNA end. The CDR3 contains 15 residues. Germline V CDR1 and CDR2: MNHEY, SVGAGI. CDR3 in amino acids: CASSYSPDRTYEQYF. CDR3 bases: TGTGCCAGCAGTTACTCACCGGACAGGACCTACGAGCAGTACTTC.

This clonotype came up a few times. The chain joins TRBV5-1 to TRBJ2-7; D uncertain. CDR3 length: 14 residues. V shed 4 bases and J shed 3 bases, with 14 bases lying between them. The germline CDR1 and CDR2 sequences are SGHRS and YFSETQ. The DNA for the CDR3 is TGCGCCAGCAGCCCTGTCGGCGCCCTCTACGAGCAGTACTTC. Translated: CASSPVGALYEQYF.

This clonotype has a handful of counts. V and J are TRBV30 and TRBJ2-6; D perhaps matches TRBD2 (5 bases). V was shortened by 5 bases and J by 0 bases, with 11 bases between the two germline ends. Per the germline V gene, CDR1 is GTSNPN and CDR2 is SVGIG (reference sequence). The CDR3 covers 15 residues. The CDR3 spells CAWSGILSGANVLTF. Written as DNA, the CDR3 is TGTGCCTGGTCGGGGATACTCTCTGGGGCCAACGTCCTGACTTTC.

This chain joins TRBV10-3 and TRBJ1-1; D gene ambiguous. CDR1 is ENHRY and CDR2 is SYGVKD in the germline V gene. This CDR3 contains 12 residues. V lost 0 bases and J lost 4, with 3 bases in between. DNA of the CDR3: TGTGCCATCAGTGAGTCTGTCACTGAAGCTTTCTTT. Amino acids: CAISESVTEAFF.

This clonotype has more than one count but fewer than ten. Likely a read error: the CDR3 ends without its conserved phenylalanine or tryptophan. This chain's CDR3 is CSGTGGQETQYC. CDR3 coding DNA: TGCAGCGGTACAGGGGGACAAGAGACCCAGTACTGC. The chain recombines TRBV29-1 with TRBJ2-4; 8 nucleotides agree with TRBD1. The DNA end favors TRBJ2-5, so the J call may be wrong. Germline assignment: CDR1 SQVTM and CDR2 ANQGSEA. The CDR3 has 12 amino acids.

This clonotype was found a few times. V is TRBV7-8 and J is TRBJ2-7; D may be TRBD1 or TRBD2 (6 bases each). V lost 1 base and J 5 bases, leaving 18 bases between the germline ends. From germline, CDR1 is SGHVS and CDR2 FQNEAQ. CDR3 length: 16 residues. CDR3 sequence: CASSLVPQGGGNEQYF. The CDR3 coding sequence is TGTGCCAGCAGCTTAGTCCCACAGGGAGGTGGGAACGAGCAGTACTTC.

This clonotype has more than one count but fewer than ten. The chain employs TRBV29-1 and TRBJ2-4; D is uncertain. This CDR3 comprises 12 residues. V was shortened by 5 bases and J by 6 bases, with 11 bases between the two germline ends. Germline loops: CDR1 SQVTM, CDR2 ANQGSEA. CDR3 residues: CSVSDGSNIQYF. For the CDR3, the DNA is TGCAGCGTTTCTGACGGCTCAAACATTCAGTACTTC.

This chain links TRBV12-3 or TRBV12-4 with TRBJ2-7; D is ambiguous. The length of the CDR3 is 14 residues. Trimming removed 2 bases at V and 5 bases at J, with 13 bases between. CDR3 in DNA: TGTGCCAGCAGTTTAAAGCCCAGGACCCACGAGCAGTACTTC. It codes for CASSLKPRTHEQYF.

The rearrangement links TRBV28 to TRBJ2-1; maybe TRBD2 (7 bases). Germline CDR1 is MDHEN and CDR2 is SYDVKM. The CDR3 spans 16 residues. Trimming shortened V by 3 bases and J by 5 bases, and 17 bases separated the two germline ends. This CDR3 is CASSFRGGRAHNEQFF. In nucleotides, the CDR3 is TGTGCCAGCAGTTTCAGGGGCGGGAGAGCACACAATGAGCAGTTCTTC.

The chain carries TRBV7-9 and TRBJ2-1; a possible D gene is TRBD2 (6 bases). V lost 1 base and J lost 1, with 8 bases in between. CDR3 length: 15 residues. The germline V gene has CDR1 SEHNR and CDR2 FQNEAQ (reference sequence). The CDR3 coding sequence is TGTGCCAGCAGCTTAGTTGGACTATCCTACAATGAGCAGTTCTTC. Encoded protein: CASSLVGLSYNEQFF.

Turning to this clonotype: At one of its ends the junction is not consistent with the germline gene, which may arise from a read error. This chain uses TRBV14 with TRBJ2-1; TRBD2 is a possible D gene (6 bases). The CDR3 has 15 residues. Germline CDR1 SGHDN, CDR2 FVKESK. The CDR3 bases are TGTGCCAGCAGCCTCTTAGGCGGGGCCTACAATGAGCGGTTCTTC. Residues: CASSLLGGAYNERFF.

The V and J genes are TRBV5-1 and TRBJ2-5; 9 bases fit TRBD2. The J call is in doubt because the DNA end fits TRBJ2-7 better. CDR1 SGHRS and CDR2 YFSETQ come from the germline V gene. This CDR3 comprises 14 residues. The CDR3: CASRGISGSYEQYF. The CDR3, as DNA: TGCGCCAGCAGGGGTATTAGCGGGAGTTACGAGCAGTACTTC.

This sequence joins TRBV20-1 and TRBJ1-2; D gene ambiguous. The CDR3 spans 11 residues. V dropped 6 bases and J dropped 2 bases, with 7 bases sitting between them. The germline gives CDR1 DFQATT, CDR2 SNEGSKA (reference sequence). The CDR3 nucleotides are TGCAGTGCGGTCAACAACTATGGCTACACCTTC. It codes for CSAVNNYGYTF.

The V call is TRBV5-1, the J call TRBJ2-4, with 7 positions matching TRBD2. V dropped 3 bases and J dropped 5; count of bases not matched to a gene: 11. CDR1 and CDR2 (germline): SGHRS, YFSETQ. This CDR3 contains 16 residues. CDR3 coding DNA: TGCGCCAGCAGCTCTCCCAGGGAGGGATACCAAAACATTCAGTACTTC. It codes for CASSSPREGYQNIQYF. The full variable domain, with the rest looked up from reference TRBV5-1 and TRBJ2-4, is KAGVTQTPRYLIKTRGQQVTLSCSPISGHRSVSWYQQTPGQGLQFLFEYFSETQRNKGNFPGRFSGRQFSNSRSEMNVSTLELGDSALYLCASSSPREGYQNIQYFGAGTRLSVL.

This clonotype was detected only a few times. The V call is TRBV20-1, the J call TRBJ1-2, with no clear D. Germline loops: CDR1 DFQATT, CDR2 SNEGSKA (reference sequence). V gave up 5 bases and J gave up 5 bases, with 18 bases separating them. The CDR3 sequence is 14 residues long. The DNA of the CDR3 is TGCAGTGCTGATAATCCCCTGGAGCCATATGGCTACACCTTC. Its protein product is CSADNPLEPYGYTF.